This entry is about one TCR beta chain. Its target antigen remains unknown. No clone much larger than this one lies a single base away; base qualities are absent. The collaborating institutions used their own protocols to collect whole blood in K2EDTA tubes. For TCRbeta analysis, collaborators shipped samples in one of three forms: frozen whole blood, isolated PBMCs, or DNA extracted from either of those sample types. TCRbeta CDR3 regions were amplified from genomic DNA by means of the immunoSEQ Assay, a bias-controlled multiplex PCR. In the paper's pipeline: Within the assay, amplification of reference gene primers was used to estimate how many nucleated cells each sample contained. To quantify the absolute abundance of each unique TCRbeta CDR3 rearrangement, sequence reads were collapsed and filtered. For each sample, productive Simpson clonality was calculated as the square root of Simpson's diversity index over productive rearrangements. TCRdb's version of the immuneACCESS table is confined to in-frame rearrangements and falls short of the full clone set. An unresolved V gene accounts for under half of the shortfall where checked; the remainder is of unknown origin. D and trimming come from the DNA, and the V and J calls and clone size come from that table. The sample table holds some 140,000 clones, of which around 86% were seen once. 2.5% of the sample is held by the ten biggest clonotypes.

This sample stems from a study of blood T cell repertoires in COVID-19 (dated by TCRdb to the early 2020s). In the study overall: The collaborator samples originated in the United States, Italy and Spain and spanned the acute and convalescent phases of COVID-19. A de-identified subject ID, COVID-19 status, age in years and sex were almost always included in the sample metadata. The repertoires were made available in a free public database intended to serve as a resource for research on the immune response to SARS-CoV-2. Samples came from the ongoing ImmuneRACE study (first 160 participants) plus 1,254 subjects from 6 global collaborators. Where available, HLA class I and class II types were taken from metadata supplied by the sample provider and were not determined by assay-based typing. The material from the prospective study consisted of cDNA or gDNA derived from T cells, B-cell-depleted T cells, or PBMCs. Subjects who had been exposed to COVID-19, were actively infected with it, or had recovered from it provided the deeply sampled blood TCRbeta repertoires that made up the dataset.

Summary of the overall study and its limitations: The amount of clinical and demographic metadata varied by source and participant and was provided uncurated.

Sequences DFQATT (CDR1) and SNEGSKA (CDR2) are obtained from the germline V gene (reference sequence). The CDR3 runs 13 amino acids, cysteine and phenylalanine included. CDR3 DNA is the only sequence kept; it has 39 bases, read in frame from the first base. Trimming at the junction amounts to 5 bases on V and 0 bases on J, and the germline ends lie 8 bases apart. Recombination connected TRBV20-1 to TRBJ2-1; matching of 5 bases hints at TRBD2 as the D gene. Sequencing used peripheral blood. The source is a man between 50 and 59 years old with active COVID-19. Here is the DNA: TGCAGTGCTCGTGACTACTCCTACAATGAGCAGTTCTTC. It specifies CSARDYSYNEQFF.